The next 15 T cell receptor beta chains were all read from a single sample in a study of neurological immune-mediated disorders (dated by TCRdb to between 2018 and 2020). Receptor amplification or capture employed 5' RACE. These reads were obtained on an Illumina HiSeq 2500. TCRdb cleaned the public reads at Q25 with fastp, built clones with MiXCR and kept in-frame beta chains. Merged by CDR3 protein, the rows form single entries marked with the most common genes and DNA. This sample comprises about 62,000 distinct CDR3 sequences, around 5.2% of them detected only once. The ten biggest clones cover about 3.2% of the sample. The sequencing input was PBMCs. All receptors derive from a woman aged 45 to 65 with multiple sclerosis.

This clonotype was recorded many times. The chain couples TRBV11-3 to TRBJ2-4; tentative D call: TRBD1 (6 bases). V lost 1 base and J 0 bases, leaving 13 bases between the germline ends. Germline CDR1 reads SGHNT; CDR2 reads YENEEA. This CDR3 region has 17 residues. Written as DNA, the CDR3 is TGTGCCAGCAGCTTAGCCCGGGACACACCAGCCAAAAACATTCAGTACTTC. As protein: CASSLARDTPAKNIQYF.

This clonotype was detected a few times. This rearrangement joins TRBV25-1 to TRBJ2-5; 10 positions agree with TRBD2. V lost 3 bases and J lost 3; bases outside the gene matches: 4. This CDR3 spans 15 amino acids. Looked up from germline, CDR1 is MGHDK and CDR2 is SYGVNS. As DNA, the CDR3 is TGTGCCAGCAGTGACCCCGGACTAGCGGAAGAGACCCAGTACTTC. Translating gives CASSDPGLAEETQYF.

This clonotype was seen ten or more times. CDR3 sequence reads: CASSLPGNTEAFF. The CDR3 nucleotides are TGTGCCAGCAGTTTACCCGGGAACACTGAAGCTTTCTTT. The chain combines TRBV12-3 or TRBV12-4 with TRBJ1-1; no reliable D call. Deletions cut 2 bases from V and 1 base from J, with 5 bases between. The CDR3 has 13 amino acids.

This clonotype qualifies as large (0.1 to 1%). V is TRBV7-3 and J is TRBJ2-1; 8 bases fit TRBD1. Germline V lookup: CDR1 SGHTA, CDR2 FQGTGA. The CDR3 consists of 18 residues. The J segment lost 1 base and the V segment lost 4 bases, leaving 12 bases of the junction unmatched. The CDR3 here is CASSSQQGQGPSYNEQFF. In nucleotides, the CDR3 is TGTGCCAGCAGCTCACAACAAGGACAGGGCCCATCCTACAATGAGCAGTTCTTC.

This clonotype was seen at least ten times. The chain uses TRBV5-1 and TRBJ2-2; TRBD1 is a possible D gene (5 bases). Trimming pared 0 bases from V and 2 bases from J, leaving 8 bases between. Germline loops: CDR1 SGHRS, CDR2 YFSETQ. This CDR3 is built from 15 residues. The CDR3 region has the DNA TGCGCCAGCAGCTTGGAAGGGGCCAACACCGGGGAGCTGTTTTTT. It is translated as CASSLEGANTGELFF.

This clonotype was detected ten times or more. The V call is TRBV20-1, the J call TRBJ1-1; 8 bases align to TRBD1. CDR1 is DFQATT, CDR2 SNEGSKA, per germline (reference sequence). With V trimmed by 6 bases and J by 6 bases, 9 bases remained unmatched. This CDR3 spans 13 amino acids. CDR3 nucleotides: TGCAGTGCACTAGGACAGGGCGGGGCTGAAGCTTTCTTT. Its protein is CSALGQGGAEAFF.

This clonotype was picked up many times. This chain joins TRBV24-1 and TRBJ2-3, with D possibly matching TRBD2 (5 bases). Germline lookup yields CDR1 KGHDR and CDR2 SFDVKD. This CDR3 has 16 amino acids. Trimming cost V 4 bases and J 4 bases, with 17 bases left between them. CDR3 in DNA: TGTGCCACCAGTGACCCTACGGGTACCGGGGCAGATACGCAGTATTTT. Residues: CATSDPTGTGADTQYF.

In this sample, this clonotype turned up a few times. The chain links TRBV7-3 to TRBJ1-1; TRBD1 is a possible D gene (5 bases). This CDR3 is built from 15 residues. V was trimmed by 5 bases and J by 1 base, leaving 14 bases between them. Germline lookup yields CDR1 SGHTA and CDR2 FQGTGA. In DNA form, the CDR3 reads TGTGCCAGCAGCAACGGAGGGACGGGGAACACTGAAGCTTTCTTT. Encoded protein: CASSNGGTGNTEAFF.

At least ten counts were recorded for this clonotype. As DNA, the CDR3 is TGTGCCAGCAGCCGAAGGCGGGGGCCCTCCTACAATGAGCAGTTCTTC. Encoded protein: CASSRRRGPSYNEQFF. The chain combines TRBV3-1 with TRBJ2-1; D possibly corresponds to TRBD2 (7 bases). Germline V lookup: CDR1 LGHDT, CDR2 YNNKEL (reference sequence). CDR3 length: 16 residues. Trimming stripped 4 bases from V and 0 bases from J, with 13 bases between.

In this sample, this clonotype turned up many times. The chain is built from TRBV12-3 or TRBV12-4 and TRBJ2-5, with 12 nucleotides matching TRBD2. This CDR3 contains 15 residues. V shed 6 bases and J 3 bases; nucleotides not matched to a gene: 5. CDR3: CASRPRLAGEETQYF. The DNA for the CDR3 is TGTGCCAGCAGGCCAAGACTAGCGGGGGAAGAGACCCAGTACTTC.

The chain couples TRBV3-1 to TRBJ2-1; 10 bases map to TRBD1. The CDR3 loop spans 19 amino acids. Trimming at V came to 0 bases and at J to 7 bases, leaving 15 bases not matched to a gene. Germline V gives CDR1 LGHDT, CDR2 YNNKEL (reference sequence). The CDR3 coding sequence is TGTGCCAGCAGCCAAGACATGATGGGGGGACAGGGGAATTTTAATGAGCAGTTCTTC. It translates to CASSQDMMGGQGNFNEQFF.

This clonotype was seen ten or more times. The chain employs TRBV20-1 and TRBJ2-3, with 7 bases lining up with TRBD2. The junction had 9 bases not matched to a gene; V was cut back by 6 bases and J by 0 bases. This CDR3 is 15 amino acids long. The germline CDR1 and CDR2 sequences are DFQATT and SNEGSKA (reference sequence). The DNA for the CDR3 is TGCAGTGCACCCCGAGTGGGGGGGAGCACAGATACGCAGTATTTT. Translation: CSAPRVGGSTDTQYF.

At least ten counts were recorded for this clonotype. J is TRBJ2-7 and V is TRBV10-3; D uncertain. The CDR3 has 11 amino acids. Germline V lookup: CDR1 ENHRY, CDR2 SYGVKD. Trimming stripped 3 bases from V and 5 bases from J, with 5 bases between. CDR3 sequence: CAISEGNEQYV. In nucleotides, the CDR3 is TGTGCCATCAGTGAAGGGAACGAGCAGTACGTC.

Worth noting for this clonotype: One end of the junction fails to match germline, which may point to a read error. The chain links TRBV24-1 to TRBJ2-2; D is ambiguous. Germline-derived CDR1 and CDR2 are KGHDR and SFDVKD. The CDR3 covers 16 residues. This chain's CDR3 is CSTSDPTVRNTGELFF. CDR3 bases: TGTTCCACCAGTGACCCTACAGTGAGAAACACCGGGGAGCTGTTTTTT.

There are many counts of this clonotype. The chain carries TRBV2 and TRBJ1-5; 7 bases fit TRBD1. Germline-derived CDR1 and CDR2 are SNHLY and FYNNEI. The CDR3 is made up of 17 amino acids. Trimming at V came to 4 bases and at J to 1 base, leaving 10 bases not matched to a gene. This CDR3 reads CASSGDSNRMSNQPQHF. In nucleotides, the CDR3 is TGTGCCAGCAGTGGGGACAGTAATCGTATGAGCAATCAGCCCCAGCATTTT.